The rows below give T cell receptor beta chains drawn from one sample of a study of blood T cell repertoires in COVID-19. The method was immunoSEQ multiplex PCR; TCRdb's version includes in-frame clones alone and lacks a portion of them. The sample contains hundreds of thousands of clones, under 90% of which appear only once. Material for sequencing was peripheral blood. The receptors stem from a woman in her 40s with active or convalescent COVID-19. The CDR3 runs from the conserved cysteine through the conserved F or W. Fields, in order: D gene, J gene, clone size, V gene, CDR3 protein, CDR3 DNA. The D gene is left open where the match is weak. Clone size is stated in some rows and not others, as once, few, many or a class when expanded.

- TRBJ1-1 - TRBV6-2/TRBV6-3 CASSYTYTEAFF TGTGCCAGCAGTTACACATATACTGAAGCTTTCTTT
- TRBJ1-1 - TRBV5-6 CASSLSSLGMNTEAFF TGTGCCAGCAGCTTAAGTTCGCTCGGGATGAACACTGAAGCTTTCTTT
TRBD1 TRBJ2-7 - TRBV27 CASSLGGTGMYEQYF TGTGCCAGCAGTTTAGGGGGGACAGGGATGTACGAGCAGTACTTC
TRBD2 TRBJ2-1 - TRBV24-1 CATSVGGGNEQFF TGTGCCACCAGTGTTGGGGGGGGGAATGAGCAGTTCTTC
TRBD1 TRBJ1-1 - TRBV7-2 CASSTGTGATEAFF TGTGCCAGCAGCACAGGGACAGGGGCCACTGAAGCTTTCTTT
- TRBJ2-5 - TRBV7-9 CASSLGHETQYF TGTGCCAGCAGCTTGGGGCATGAGACCCAGTACTTC
- TRBJ1-6 - TRBV19 CASSTVGANGANSPLHF TGTGCCAGTAGTACTGTAGGGGCTAACGGTGCTAATTCACCCCTCCACTTT
TRBD1 TRBJ1-3 once TRBV9 CASSGTGGGNTIYF TGTGCCAGCAGCGGGACAGGTGGAGGAAACACCATATATTTT
- TRBJ1-5 few TRBV18 CASSPGGNEQPQHF TGTGCCAGCTCACCCGGGGGGAATGAGCAGCCCCAGCATTTT
- TRBJ2-7 - TRBV7-9 CASSLGYGQHDEQYF TGTGCCAGCAGCCTAGGGTACGGACAGCACGACGAGCAGTACTTC
- TRBJ1-5 - TRBV12-2 CASRLVASLSGSGDQPQHF TGTGCAAGTCGCTTAGTTGCAAGTCTCTCCGGGTCCGGGGATCAGCCCCAGCATTTT
- TRBJ1-1 once TRBV11-2 CASSLLMAGNTEAFF TGTGCCAGCAGCTTATTGATGGCAGGGAACACTGAAGCTTTCTTT
- TRBJ2-7 - TRBV27 CASSLSGSVSYEQYF TGTGCCAGCAGTTTATCCGGGTCAGTCTCCTACGAGCAGTACTTC
TRBD1 TRBJ2-3 - TRBV3-1/TRBV3-2 CASSRHRGGRGQYF TGTGCCAGCAGCCGACACAGGGGCGGGCGTGGGCAGTATTTT
- TRBJ2-5 - TRBV19 CASSHNRPGWGETQYF TGTGCCAGTAGCCACAACCGCCCGGGGTGGGGAGAGACCCAGTACTTC
TRBD2 TRBJ2-6 - TRBV9 CASSYGTSGSGGANVLTF TGTGCCAGCAGCTACGGGACTAGCGGGAGTGGTGGGGCCAACGTCCTGACTTTC
- TRBJ2-5 - TRBV11-2 CASSSRGASIQETQYF TGTGCCAGCAGCTCCCGGGGGGCCTCGATTCAAGAGACCCAGTACTTC
TRBD1 TRBJ2-7 - TRBV7-9 CASTGQGSLLYEQYF TGTGCCAGCACCGGACAGGGTAGTCTCCTTTACGAGCAGTACTTC
- TRBJ1-6 - TRBV6-1 CASSEAGGNNSPLHF TGTGCCAGCAGTGAAGCCGGGGGGAATAATTCACCCCTCCACTTT
- TRBJ2-7 few TRBV5-4 CASSVPDTLEQYF TGTGCCAGCAGCGTACCGGACACCCTTGAGCAGTACTTC
TRBD2 TRBJ2-1 - TRBV11-2 CASSPSSGGRNEQFF TGTGCCAGCAGCCCCTCGTCGGGAGGGAGGAATGAGCAGTTCTTC
- TRBJ1-1 - TRBV30 CAWGVQSSEAFF TGTGCCTGGGGGGTACAGAGCTCTGAAGCTTTCTTT
- TRBJ1-6 - TRBV19 CASSIRETSSYNSPLHF TGTGCCAGTAGTATACGGGAAACTAGCTCCTATAATTCACCCCTCCACTTT
- TRBJ2-1 - TRBV5-1 CASSPEGGAYNEQFF TGCGCCAGCAGCCCTGAGGGGGGGGCCTACAATGAGCAGTTCTTC
TRBD1 TRBJ1-1 - TRBV24-1 CATSAQGAGNGEAFF TGTGCCACCAGTGCTCAGGGGGCCGGGAACGGTGAAGCTTTCTTT
- TRBJ1-4 - TRBV5-1 CASSRSGEPTNEKLFF TGCGCCAGCAGCCGTTCGGGGGAACCAACTAATGAAAAACTGTTTTTT
- TRBJ1-6 - TRBV10-3 CAISDPERLGSPLHF TGTGCCATCAGTGACCCAGAAAGACTAGGTTCACCCCTCCACTTT
- TRBJ2-6 - TRBV27 CASSLLGSGFGANVLTF TGTGCCAGCAGTTTATTGGGGAGCGGTTTTGGGGCCAACGTCCTGACTTTC
- TRBJ1-6 - TRBV14 CASSQSEQEGSPLHF TGTGCCAGCAGCCAGTCCGAACAGGAAGGGTCACCCCTCCACTTT
- TRBJ1-1 - TRBV11-3 CASSSRAGGGTEAFF TGTGCCAGCAGCTCCAGGGCGGGGGGAGGCACTGAAGCTTTCTTT
- TRBJ1-3 - TRBV18 CASSGTAVSGNTIYF TGTGCCAGCTCAGGAACAGCGGTCTCTGGAAACACCATATATTTT
TRBD1 TRBJ2-1 - TRBV5-1 CASSRGTGVGNEQFF TGCGCCAGCAGCCGAGGGACAGGGGTGGGCAATGAGCAGTTCTTC
TRBD2 TRBJ2-1 - TRBV12-5 CASGLPHLAGYEQFF TGTGCTAGTGGTTTGCCCCATCTAGCGGGGTATGAGCAGTTCTTC
TRBD1 TRBJ2-4 - TRBV13 CASSPGTDRNIQYF TGTGCCAGCAGCCCCGGGACAGATCGAAACATTCAGTACTTC
TRBD1 TRBJ1-1 - TRBV11-2 CASSPGGTEAFF TGTGCCAGCAGCCCAGGGGGTACTGAAGCTTTCTTT
- TRBJ1-1 - TRBV12-3/TRBV12-4 CASTMNTEAFF TGTGCCAGCACCATGAACACTGAAGCTTTCTTT
- TRBJ2-2 - TRBV24-1 CATSDYALSGELFF TGTGCCACCAGTGATTATGCCCTGAGCGGGGAGCTGTTTTTT
- TRBJ1-2 - TRBV19 CASKTQGARYGYTF TGTGCCAGTAAGACTCAGGGTGCAAGGTATGGCTACACCTTC
- TRBJ1-2 - TRBV6-5 CASRIRDSAYGYTF TGTGCCAGCAGGATTCGGGACTCCGCCTATGGCTACACCTTC
- TRBJ2-1 once TRBV7-3 CASSQYNNEQFF TGTGCCAGCAGCCAATACAACAATGAGCAGTTCTTC
TRBD2 TRBJ2-7 - TRBV7-2 CASSLNGGGNHYEQYF TGTGCCAGCAGCTTAAATGGGGGGGGGAATCACTACGAGCAGTACTTC
TRBD1 TRBJ2-3 - TRBV5-1 CASSFGQGGTDTQYF TGCGCCAGCAGCTTCGGACAGGGGGGCACAGATACGCAGTATTTT
TRBD1 TRBJ1-3 - TRBV5-4 CASRAGQGPGNTIYF TGTGCCAGCAGGGCGGGACAGGGACCGGGAAACACCATATATTTT
- TRBJ1-2 few TRBV28 CASRGRGTSNYGYTF TGTGCCAGCAGAGGCAGAGGAACATCAAACTATGGCTACACCTTC
TRBD1 TRBJ1-6 - TRBV12-5 CASGQWDRGYNSSPLHF TGTGCTAGTGGCCAGTGGGACAGGGGTTATAATAGTTCACCCCTCCACTTT
- TRBJ2-3 - TRBV7-3 CASSLSLPRDTQYF TGTGCCAGCAGCTTATCGCTACCTCGGGATACGCAGTATTTT
- TRBJ2-2 - TRBV2 CASRAGESTGELFF TGTGCCAGCAGGGCCGGGGAGAGCACCGGGGAGCTGTTTTTT
TRBD1 TRBJ1-5 - TRBV6-5 CASLQGTGQPQHF TGTGCCAGTCTACAGGGGACCGGTCAGCCCCAGCATTTT
- TRBJ1-1 - TRBV18 CASSQDIGGHWDTEAFF TGTGCCAGCTCACAGGACATTGGAGGGCATTGGGACACTGAAGCTTTCTTT
- TRBJ1-1 - TRBV28 CASSLPPTGGSTEAFF TGTGCCAGCAGTTTACCTCCTACCGGGGGAAGCACTGAAGCTTTCTTT
- TRBJ1-5 few TRBV29-1 CSVKQGNQPQHF TGCAGCGTTAAACAGGGAAATCAGCCCCAGCATTTT